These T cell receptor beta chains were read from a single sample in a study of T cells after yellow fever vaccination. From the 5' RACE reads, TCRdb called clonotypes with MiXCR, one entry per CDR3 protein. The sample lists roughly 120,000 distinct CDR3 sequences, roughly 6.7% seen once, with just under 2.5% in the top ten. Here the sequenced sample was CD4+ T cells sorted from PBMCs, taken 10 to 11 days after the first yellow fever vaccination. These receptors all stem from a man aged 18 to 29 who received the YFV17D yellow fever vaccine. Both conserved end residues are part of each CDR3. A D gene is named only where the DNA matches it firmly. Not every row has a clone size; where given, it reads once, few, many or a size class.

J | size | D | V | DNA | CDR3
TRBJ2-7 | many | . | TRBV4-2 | TGTGCCAGCAGCCAAGATCTAGGGGGGGGCCTCTCCTACGAGCAGTACTTC | CASSQDLGGGLSYEQYF
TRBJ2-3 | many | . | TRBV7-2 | TGTGCCAGCAGCTTGGAGGACACAGATACGCAGTATTTT | CASSLEDTDTQYF
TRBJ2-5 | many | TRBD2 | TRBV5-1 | TGCGCCAGCAGCTTGGCCCCTAGCGGGGTTTCGCAGGAGACCCAGTACTTC | CASSLAPSGVSQETQYF
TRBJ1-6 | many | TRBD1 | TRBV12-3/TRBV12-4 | TGTGCCAGCAGTCCCGGACAGGGGGCATATAATTCACCCCTCCACTTT | CASSPGQGAYNSPLHF
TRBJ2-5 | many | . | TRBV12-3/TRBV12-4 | TGTGCCAGCAGTTTGCCCTTCCGGGCGGGAAGGCAAGAGACCCAGTACTTC | CASSLPFRAGRQETQYF
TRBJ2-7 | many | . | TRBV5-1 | TGCGCCAGCAGCCCCAACGGTCCCTCCTACGAGCAGTACTTC | CASSPNGPSYEQYF
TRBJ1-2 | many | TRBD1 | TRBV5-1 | TGCGCCAGCAGCTCAGACAGGGTTTATGGCTACACCTTC | CASSSDRVYGYTF
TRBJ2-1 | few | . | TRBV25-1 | TGTGCCAGCAGTGACCCACGGTGGAGCTCCTACAATGAGCAGTTCTTC | CASSDPRWSSYNEQFF
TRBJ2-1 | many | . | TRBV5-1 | TGCGCCAGCAGCGATCAATCTGGCAGAAACAATGAGCAGTTCTTC | CASSDQSGRNNEQFF
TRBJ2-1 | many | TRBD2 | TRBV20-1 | TGCAGTGCCCACGGACTAGCCGAGCAGTTCTTC | CSAHGLAEQFF
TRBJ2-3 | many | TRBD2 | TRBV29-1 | TGCAGCACCGAGCGGGGGGGCACAGATACGCAGTATTTT | CSTERGGTDTQYF
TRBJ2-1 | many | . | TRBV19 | TGTGCCAGTACCCGACAGGGAGGTAGCTCCTACAATGAGCAGTTCTTC | CASTRQGGSSYNEQFF
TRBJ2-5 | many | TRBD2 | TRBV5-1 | TGCGCCAGCAGCTGGGGACTAGCGGGGGGGCCGAGTGGCGAGACCCAGTACTTC | CASSWGLAGGPSGETQYF
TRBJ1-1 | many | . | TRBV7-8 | TGTGCCAGCAGCCGTAGGGAGAGGAACACTGAAGCTTTCTTT | CASSRRERNTEAFF
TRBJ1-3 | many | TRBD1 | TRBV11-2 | TGTGCCAGCAGCCTCCGGACAGGGTTAGACACCATATATTTT | CASSLRTGLDTIYF
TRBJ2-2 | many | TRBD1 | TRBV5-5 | TGTGCCAGCAGCCCGGGGGACAGGGCTAACACCGGGGAGCTGTTTTTT | CASSPGDRANTGELFF
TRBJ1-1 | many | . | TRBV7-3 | TGTGCCAGCAGCCGGGAACCGGGACGTTCAAGTTCGAACACTGAAGCTTTCTTT | CASSREPGRSSSNTEAFF
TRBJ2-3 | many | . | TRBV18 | TGTGCCAGCTCACCCGACGTCATGGGCGGTGCAGATACGCAGTATTTT | CASSPDVMGGADTQYF
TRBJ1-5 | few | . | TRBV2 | TGTGCCAGCACGGACGGACGCAATCAGCCCCAGCATTTT | CASTDGRNQPQHF
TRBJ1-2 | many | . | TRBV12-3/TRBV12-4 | TGTGCCAGCAGTCCCGGGGGCCAGGCCCGCGGCTATGGCTACACCTTC | CASSPGGQARGYGYTF
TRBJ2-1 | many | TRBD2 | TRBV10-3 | TGTGCCATCAGTGAGCCCGAGCGGGGGGGGTACAATGAGCAGTTCTTC | CAISEPERGGYNEQFF
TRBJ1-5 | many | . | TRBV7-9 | TGTGCCAGCAGCCCAGATGGCGGGAGGAATCAGCCCCAGCATTTT | CASSPDGGRNQPQHF
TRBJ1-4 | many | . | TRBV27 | TGTGCCAGCAGTTTGGGCTGGGGAAGGGGCGATGAAAAACTGTTTTTT | CASSLGWGRGDEKLFF
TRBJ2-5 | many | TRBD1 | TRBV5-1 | TGCGCCAGCCGGGACAGCCCTGAGAGACAAGAGACCCAGTACTTC | CASRDSPERQETQYF
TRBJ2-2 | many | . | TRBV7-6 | TGTGCCAGCAGCTTTGCGATGAACACCGGGGAGCTGTTTTTT | CASSFAMNTGELFF
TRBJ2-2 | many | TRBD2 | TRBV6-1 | TGTGCCAGCAGGCCGGCAGTTAGCGGGGCCACCGGGGAGCTGTTTTTT | CASRPAVSGATGELFF
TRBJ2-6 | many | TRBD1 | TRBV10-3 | TGTGCCATCAAAGAAAGGACAGGAAACTCTGGGGCCAACGTCCTGACTTTC | CAIKERTGNSGANVLTF
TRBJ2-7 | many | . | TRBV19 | TGTGCCAGTAGTACCCTTTCGGGGTACGAGCAGTACTTC | CASSTLSGYEQYF
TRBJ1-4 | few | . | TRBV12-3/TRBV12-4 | TGTGCCAGCAGTTTACCATCAAAGATCCTACAGGGTACTAATGAAAAACTGTTTTTT | CASSLPSKILQGTNEKLFF
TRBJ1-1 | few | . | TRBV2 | TGTGCCAGCAGTGTCACAGCAAACACTGAAGCTTTCTTT | CASSVTANTEAFF
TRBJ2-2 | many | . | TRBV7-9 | TGTGCCAGCAGGGCTAGGTCCGGGGAGCTGTTTTTT | CASRARSGELFF
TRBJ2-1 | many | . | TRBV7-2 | TGTGCCAGCAGCTCCTCTAGCTGGAATGAGCAGTTCTTC | CASSSSSWNEQFF
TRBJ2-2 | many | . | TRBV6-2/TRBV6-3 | TGTGCCAGCAGTTACGTTGTAGAAGCCGGGGAGCTGTTTTTT | CASSYVVEAGELFF
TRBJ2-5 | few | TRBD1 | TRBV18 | TGTGCCAGCTCACCCGACAGGGTAGTACGAGAGACCCAGTACTTC | CASSPDRVVRETQYF
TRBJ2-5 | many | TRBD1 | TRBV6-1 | TGTGCCAGCAGAATGACAGGGGCCCAAGAGACCCAGTACTTC | CASRMTGAQETQYF
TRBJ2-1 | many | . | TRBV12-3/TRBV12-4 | TGTGCCAGCAGTTTCGGGGTAAGCTCCTACAATGAGCAGTTCTTC | CASSFGVSSYNEQFF
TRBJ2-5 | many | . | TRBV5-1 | TGCGCCAGCAGCTTGAGTCGAAACCAAGAGACCCAGTACTTC | CASSLSRNQETQYF
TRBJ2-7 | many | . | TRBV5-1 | TGCGCCAGCAGCTCTCAGGGGATCTCTTACGAGCAGTACTTC | CASSSQGISYEQYF
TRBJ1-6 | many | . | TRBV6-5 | TGTGCCAGCAGTTACGCGGTTGTTAGGGGTGCAAATTCACCCCTCCACTTT | CASSYAVVRGANSPLHF
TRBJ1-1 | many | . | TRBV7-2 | TGTGCCAGCAGCTCAGCTCCTTCGACAGGCAACACTGAAGCTTTCTTT | CASSSAPSTGNTEAFF
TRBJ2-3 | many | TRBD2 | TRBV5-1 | TGCGCCAGCAGCCCCCCATCCCCAGCGGGGGCTACAGATACGCAGTATTTT | CASSPPSPAGATDTQYF
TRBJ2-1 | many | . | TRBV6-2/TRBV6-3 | TGTGCCAGCAGCCAGACCTACAATGAGCAGTTCTTC | CASSQTYNEQFF
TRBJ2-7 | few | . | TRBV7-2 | TGTGCCAGCAGCTATTCCCTTGGGGCAGGAGTATACGAGCAGTACTTC | CASSYSLGAGVYEQYF
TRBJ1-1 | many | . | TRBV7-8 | TGTGCCAGCAGCCCTCCCTCGGGGGAGAGACGTAAAAAAGCTTTCTTT | CASSPPSGERRKKAFF
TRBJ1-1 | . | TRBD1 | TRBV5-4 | TGTGCCAGCAGCCCAAGACAGGGGGCAGGCACTGAAGCTTTCTTT | CASSPRQGAGTEAFF
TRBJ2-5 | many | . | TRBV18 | TGTGCCAGCTCACCAGCGGGGAACCAAGAGACCCAGTACTTC | CASSPAGNQETQYF
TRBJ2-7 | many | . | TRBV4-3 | TGCGCCAGCAGCCAGGGTCAAGTTTTCGGACCCGAGACACTATCCTACGAGCAGTACTTC | CASSQGQVFGPETLSYEQYF
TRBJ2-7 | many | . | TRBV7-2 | TGTGCCAGCAGCCAGGGACCCTACGAGCAGTACTTC | CASSQGPYEQYF
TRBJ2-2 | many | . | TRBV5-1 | TGCGCCAGCAGCTTGGGTGATACCGTTAACACCGGGGAGCTGTTTTTT | CASSLGDTVNTGELFF